Listed here is a single T cell receptor (beta chain). This CDR3 has 16 amino acids. Trimming removed 6 bases from V and 2 bases from J; junction bases left unmatched: 11. CDR1 and CDR2 (germline): PRHDT, FYEKMQ (reference sequence). The source of the sample is a study of blood T cell repertoires in COVID-19. About the study: Samples came from the United States, Italy and Spain, spanning acute and convalescent COVID-19.

Participants were aged about 18 to 90 years, lived in around 25 US areas, and enrolled virtually. Clinical history as reported by participants underpinned cohort assignment. Symptom resolution, clearance, or two negative PCRs marked the recovered donors of Cohort 3. Sequencing used immunoSEQ multiplex PCR; TCRdb keeps in-frame clones, though not all of them. Found here are a few hundred thousand clones, about 85% of them singletons; the top ten hold roughly 2.7%. This chain joins TRBV13 and TRBJ2-3; the match to TRBD2 covers 7 bases. The sample consisted of PBMCs or T cells enriched from blood (not recorded which). The receptor's source is a woman in her fifties or sixties who had recovered from COVID-19. Written as DNA, the CDR3 is TGTGCCAGCAGTCCGAGCGGGACGAGGTCCACAGATACGCAGTATTTT. It codes for CASSPSGTRSTDTQYF.